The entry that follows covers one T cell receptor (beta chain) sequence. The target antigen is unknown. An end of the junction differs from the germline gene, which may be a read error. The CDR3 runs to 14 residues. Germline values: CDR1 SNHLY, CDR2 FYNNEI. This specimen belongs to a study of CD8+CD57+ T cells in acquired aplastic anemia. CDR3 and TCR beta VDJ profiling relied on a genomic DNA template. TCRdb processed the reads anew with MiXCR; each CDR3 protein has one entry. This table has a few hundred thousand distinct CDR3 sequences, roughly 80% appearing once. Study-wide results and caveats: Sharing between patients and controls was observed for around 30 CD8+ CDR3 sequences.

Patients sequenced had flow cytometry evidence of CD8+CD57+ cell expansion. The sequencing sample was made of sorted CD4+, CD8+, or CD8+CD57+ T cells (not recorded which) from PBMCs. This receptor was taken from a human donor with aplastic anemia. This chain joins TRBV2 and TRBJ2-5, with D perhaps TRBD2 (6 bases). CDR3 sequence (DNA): TGTGCCAGCAGCAGAGGCAGCGGGCATGAGAACCTGTATTTC. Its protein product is CASSRGSGHENLYF.